The 6 T cell receptor beta chains listed next were all sequenced from one sample in a study of blood T cell repertoires in COVID-19. The repertoire was sequenced with immunoSEQ multiplex PCR; TCRdb's copy has only in-frame clones and lacks some. The table has about 150,000 clones, 80% to 90% seen once; the top ten hold 15%. Sequencing used peripheral blood. These receptors were collected from a woman between 35 and 50 years old with acute or convalescent COVID-19.

The V and J genes are TRBV9 and TRBJ2-7, with 8 bases aligning to TRBD1. This CDR3 contains 19 residues. With 0 bases clipped from V and 1 base from J, the junction kept 15 bases outside the gene matches. CDR1 SGDLS and CDR2 YYNGEE come from the germline V gene. CDR3: CASSVGPLYRDRNSYEQYF. The DNA for the CDR3 is TGTGCCAGCAGCGTAGGACCGCTGTATAGGGACAGGAATTCCTACGAGCAGTACTTC. Full variable domain (rest looked up from reference TRBV9 and TRBJ2-7): DSGVTQTPKHLITATGQRVTLRCSPRSGDLSVYWYQQSLDQGLQFLIQYYNGEERAKGNILERFSAQQFPDLHSELNLSSLELGDSALYFCASSVGPLYRDRNSYEQYFGPGTRLTVT.

The V call is TRBV28, the J call TRBJ1-1; tentatively, D is TRBD1 (6 bases). Per germline, CDR1 MDHEN and CDR2 SYDVKM. V lost 3 bases, J lost 3 bases, and 11 bases lay in between. This CDR3 region has 14 residues. The CDR3 spells CASSFWAGDTEAFF. The DNA of the CDR3 is TGTGCCAGCAGTTTCTGGGCAGGGGACACTGAAGCTTTCTTT.

The chain employs TRBV19 and TRBJ2-1; 8 bases agree with TRBD1. V lost 10 bases and J lost 3; bases outside the gene matches: 11. Germline lookup yields CDR1 LNHDA and CDR2 SQIVND (reference sequence). This CDR3 has 15 amino acids. CDR3 sequence reads: CATKGQDQIYNEQFF. CDR3 DNA: TGTGCCACCAAGGGACAGGACCAAATCTACAATGAGCAGTTCTTC. The variable domain in full, with the rest retrieved from reference TRBV19 and TRBJ2-1, is DGGITQSPKYLFRKEGQNVTLSCEQNLNHDAMYWYRQDPGQGLRLIYYSQIVNDFQKGDIAEGYSVSREKKESFPLTVTSAQKNPTAFYLCATKGQDQIYNEQFFGPGTRLTVL.

This clone was counted a few times. The genes are TRBV4-2 and TRBJ2-2; 13 bases match TRBD2. The V and J ends lost 3 bases and 3 bases, in that order; junction bases with no gene match: 1. Germline loops: CDR1 LGHNA, CDR2 YNFKEQ. The CDR3 consists of 16 residues. The CDR3 DNA reads TGTGCCAGCAGCCAGGGGACTAGCGGGGACACCGGGGAGCTGTTTTTT. Translated, it gives CASSQGTSGDTGELFF.

This chain joins TRBV27 and TRBJ1-2; D is undetermined. V lost 3 bases to trimming and J lost 2 bases, with 7 bases between them. The CDR3 contains 13 residues. Germline V gene sequence: CDR1 MNHEY, CDR2 SMNVEV (reference sequence). The CDR3 sequence: CASSLLGNYGYTF. CDR3 DNA: TGTGCCAGCAGTTTGTTGGGCAACTATGGCTACACCTTC.

The rearrangement links TRBV9 to TRBJ2-7, with unresolved D. The CDR3 runs to 13 residues. The germline V and J ends were trimmed by 0 bases and 3 bases, with 7 bases remaining between them. Germline CDR1 and CDR2: SGDLS and YYNGEE. CDR3 sequence (DNA): TGTGCCAGCAGCGTAGGTGGGCACTACGAGCAGTACTTC. Its translation: CASSVGGHYEQYF. The full variable domain, its missing parts supplied by reference TRBV9 and TRBJ2-7, is DSGVTQTPKHLITATGQRVTLRCSPRSGDLSVYWYQQSLDQGLQFLIQYYNGEERAKGNILERFSAQQFPDLHSELNLSSLELGDSALYFCASSVGGHYEQYFGPGTRLTVT.